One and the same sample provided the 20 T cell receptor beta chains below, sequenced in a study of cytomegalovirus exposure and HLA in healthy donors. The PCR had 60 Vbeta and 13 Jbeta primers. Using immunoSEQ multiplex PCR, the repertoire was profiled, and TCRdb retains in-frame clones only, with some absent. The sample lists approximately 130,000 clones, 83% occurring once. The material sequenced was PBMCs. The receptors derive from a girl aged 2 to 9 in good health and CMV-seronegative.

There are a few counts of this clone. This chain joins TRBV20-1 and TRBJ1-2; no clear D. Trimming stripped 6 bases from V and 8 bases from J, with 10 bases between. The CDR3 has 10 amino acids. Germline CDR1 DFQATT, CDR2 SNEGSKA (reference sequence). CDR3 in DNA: TGCAGTGCGAGCCGCCTCGGCTACACCTTC. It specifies CSASRLGYTF.

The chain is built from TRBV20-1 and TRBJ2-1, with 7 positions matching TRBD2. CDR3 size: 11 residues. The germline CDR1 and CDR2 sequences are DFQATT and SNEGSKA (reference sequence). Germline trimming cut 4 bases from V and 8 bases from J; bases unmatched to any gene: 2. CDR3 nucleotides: TGCAGTGCTATCCGGGGGGATGAGCAGTTCTTC. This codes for CSAIRGDEQFF.

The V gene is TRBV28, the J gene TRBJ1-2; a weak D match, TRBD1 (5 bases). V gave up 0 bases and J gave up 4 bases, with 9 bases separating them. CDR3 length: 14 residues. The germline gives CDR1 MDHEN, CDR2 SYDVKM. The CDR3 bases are TGTGCCAGCAGTTTATGGGGGGGGTTCTATGGCTACACCTTC. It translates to CASSLWGGFYGYTF.

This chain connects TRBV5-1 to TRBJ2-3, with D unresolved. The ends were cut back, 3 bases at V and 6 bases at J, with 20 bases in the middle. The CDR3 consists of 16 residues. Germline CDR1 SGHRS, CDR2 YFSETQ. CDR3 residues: CASSSLGSGRRDTQYF. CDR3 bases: TGCGCCAGCAGCTCTCTTGGATCGGGTCGACGCGATACGCAGTATTTT.

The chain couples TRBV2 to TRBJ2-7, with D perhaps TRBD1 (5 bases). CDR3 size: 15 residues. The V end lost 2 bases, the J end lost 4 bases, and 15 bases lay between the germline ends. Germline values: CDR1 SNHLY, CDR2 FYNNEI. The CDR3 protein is CASSEIGVVQYEQYF. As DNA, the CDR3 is TGTGCCAGCAGTGAAATAGGGGTCGTGCAATACGAGCAGTACTTC.

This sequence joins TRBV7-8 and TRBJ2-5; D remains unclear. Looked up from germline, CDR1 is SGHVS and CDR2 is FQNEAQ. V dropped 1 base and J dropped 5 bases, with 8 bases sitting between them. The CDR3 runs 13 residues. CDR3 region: CASSLGVPETQYF. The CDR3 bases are TGTGCCAGCAGCTTAGGCGTACCCGAGACCCAGTACTTC.

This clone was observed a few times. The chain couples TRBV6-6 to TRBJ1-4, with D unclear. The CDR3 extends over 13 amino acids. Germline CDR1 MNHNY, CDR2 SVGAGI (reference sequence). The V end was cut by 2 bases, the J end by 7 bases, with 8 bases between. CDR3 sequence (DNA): TGTGCCAGCAGTTACGTACGGGGTGAAAAACTGTTTTTT. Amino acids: CASSYVRGEKLFF.

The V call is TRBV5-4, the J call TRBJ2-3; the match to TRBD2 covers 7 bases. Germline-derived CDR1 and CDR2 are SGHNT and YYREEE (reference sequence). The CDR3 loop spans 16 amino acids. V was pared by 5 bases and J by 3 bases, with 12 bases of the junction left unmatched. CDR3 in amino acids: CASSPFSAGATDTQYF. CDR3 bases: TGTGCCAGCAGTCCTTTTTCGGCGGGAGCGACAGATACGCAGTATTTT.

The CDR3 region has the DNA TGTGCCAGTAGTGGACGGACTTACACAGATACGCAGTATTTT. Amino acid sequence: CASSGRTYTDTQYF. The chain combines TRBV19 with TRBJ2-3; a weak D match, TRBD2 (5 bases). The germline V gene has CDR1 LNHDA and CDR2 SQIVND (reference sequence). Trimming cost V 5 bases and J 2 bases, with 11 bases left between them. The CDR3 has 14 amino acids.

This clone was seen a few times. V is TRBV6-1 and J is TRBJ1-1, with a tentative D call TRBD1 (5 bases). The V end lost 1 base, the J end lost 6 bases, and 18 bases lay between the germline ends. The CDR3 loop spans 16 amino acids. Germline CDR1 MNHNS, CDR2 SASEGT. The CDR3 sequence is CASSEVRDSNSPEAFF. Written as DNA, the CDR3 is TGTGCCAGCAGTGAAGTCAGAGACAGCAACTCCCCTGAAGCTTTCTTT.

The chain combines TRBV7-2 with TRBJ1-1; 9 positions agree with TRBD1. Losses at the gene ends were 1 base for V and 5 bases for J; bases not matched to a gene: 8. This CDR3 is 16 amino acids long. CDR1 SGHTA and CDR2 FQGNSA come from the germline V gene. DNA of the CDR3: TGTGCCAGCAGCTTAGTTACGGGACAGGGAGGGACTGAAGCTTTCTTT. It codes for CASSLVTGQGGTEAFF.

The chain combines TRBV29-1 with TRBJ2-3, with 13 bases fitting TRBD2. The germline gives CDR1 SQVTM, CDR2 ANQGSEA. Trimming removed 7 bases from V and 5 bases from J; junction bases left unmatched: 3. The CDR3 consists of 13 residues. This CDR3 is CSGTSGGGDTQYF. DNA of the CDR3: TGCAGCGGTACTAGCGGGGGGGGAGATACGCAGTATTTT.

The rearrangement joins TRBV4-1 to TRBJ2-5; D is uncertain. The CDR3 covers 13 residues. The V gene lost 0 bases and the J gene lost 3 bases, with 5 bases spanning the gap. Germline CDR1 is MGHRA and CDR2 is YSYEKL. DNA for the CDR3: TGCGCCAGCAGCCAAGACCCGGAAGAGACCCAGTACTTC. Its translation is CASSQDPEETQYF.

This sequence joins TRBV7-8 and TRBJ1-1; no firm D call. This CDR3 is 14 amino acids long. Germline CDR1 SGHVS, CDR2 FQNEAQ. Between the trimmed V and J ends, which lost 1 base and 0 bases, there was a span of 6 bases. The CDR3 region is CASSLDQMNTEAFF. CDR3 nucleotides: TGTGCCAGCAGCTTAGACCAGATGAACACTGAAGCTTTCTTT. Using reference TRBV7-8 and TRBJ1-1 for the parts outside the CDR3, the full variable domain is GAGVSQSPRYKVAKRGQDVALRCDPISGHVSLFWYQQALGQGPEFLTYFQNEAQLDKSGLPSDRFFAERPEGSVSTLKIQRTQQEDSAVYLCASSLDQMNTEAFFGQGTRLTVV.

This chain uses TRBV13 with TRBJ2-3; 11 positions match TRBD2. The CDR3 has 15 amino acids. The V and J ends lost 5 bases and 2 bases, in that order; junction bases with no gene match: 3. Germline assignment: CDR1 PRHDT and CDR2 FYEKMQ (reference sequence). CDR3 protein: CASSRSGGDTDTQYF. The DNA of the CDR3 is TGTGCCAGCAGCCGTAGCGGGGGGGACACAGATACGCAGTATTTT.

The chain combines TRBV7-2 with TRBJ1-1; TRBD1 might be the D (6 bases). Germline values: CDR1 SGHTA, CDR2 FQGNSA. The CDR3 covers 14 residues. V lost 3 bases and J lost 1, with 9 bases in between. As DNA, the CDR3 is TGTGCCAGCAGCTTGGGACACAAGAACACTGAAGCTTTCTTT. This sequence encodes CASSLGHKNTEAFF.

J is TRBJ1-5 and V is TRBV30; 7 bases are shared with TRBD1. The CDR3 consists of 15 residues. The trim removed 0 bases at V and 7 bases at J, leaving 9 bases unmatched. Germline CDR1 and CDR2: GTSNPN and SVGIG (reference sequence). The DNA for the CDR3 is TGTGCCTGGAGTGTACTAGGGGGCGGGGAACAGCCCCAGCATTTT. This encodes CAWSVLGGGEQPQHF.

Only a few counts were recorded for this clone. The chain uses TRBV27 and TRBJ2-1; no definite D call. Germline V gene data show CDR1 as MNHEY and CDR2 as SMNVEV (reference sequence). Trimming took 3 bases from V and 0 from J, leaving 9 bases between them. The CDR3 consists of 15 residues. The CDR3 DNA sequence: TGTGCCAGCAGTTTTTTGCGGAGCTCCTACAATGAGCAGTTCTTC. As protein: CASSFLRSSYNEQFF.

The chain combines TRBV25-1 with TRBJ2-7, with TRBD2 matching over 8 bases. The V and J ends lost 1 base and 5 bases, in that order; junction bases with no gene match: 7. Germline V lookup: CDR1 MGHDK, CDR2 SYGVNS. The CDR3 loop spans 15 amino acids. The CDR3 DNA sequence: TGTGCCAGCAGTGAATTCGCGGGAGGTTTCAACGAGCAGTACTTC. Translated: CASSEFAGGFNEQYF.

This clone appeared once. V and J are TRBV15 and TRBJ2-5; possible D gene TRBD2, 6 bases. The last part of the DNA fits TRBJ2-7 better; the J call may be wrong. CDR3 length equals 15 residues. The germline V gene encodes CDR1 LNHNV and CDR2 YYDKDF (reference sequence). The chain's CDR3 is CATSPGSGGVYEQYF. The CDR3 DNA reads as TGTGCCACCAGCCCAGGCTCCGGGGGAGTCTACGAGCAGTACTTC.